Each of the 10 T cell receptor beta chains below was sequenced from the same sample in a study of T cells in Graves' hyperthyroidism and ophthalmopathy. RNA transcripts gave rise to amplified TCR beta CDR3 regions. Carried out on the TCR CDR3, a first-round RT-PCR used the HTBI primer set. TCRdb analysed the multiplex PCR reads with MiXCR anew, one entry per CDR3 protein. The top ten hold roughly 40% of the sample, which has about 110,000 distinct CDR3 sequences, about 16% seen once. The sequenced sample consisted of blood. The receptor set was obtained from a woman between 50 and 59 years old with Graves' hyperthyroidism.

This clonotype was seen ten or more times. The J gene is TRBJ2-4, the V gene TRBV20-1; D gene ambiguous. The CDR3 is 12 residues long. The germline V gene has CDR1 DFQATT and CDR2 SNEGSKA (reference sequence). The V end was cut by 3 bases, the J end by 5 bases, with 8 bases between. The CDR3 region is CSARARENIQYF. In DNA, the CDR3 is TGCAGTGCTAGGGCACGGGAAAACATTCAGTACTTC.

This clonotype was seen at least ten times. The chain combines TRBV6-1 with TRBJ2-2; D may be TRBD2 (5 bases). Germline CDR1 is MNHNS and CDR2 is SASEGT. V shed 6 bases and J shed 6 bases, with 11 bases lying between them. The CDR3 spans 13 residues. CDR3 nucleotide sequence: TGTGCCAGCAGCCTTACTAGACCCGGGGAGCTGTTTTTT. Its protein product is CASSLTRPGELFF.

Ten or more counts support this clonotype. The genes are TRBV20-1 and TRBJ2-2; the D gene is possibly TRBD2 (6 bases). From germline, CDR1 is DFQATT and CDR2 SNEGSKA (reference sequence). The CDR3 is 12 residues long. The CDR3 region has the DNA TGCAGCGGGGGTGGAGGTACCGGGGAGCTGTTTTTT. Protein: CSGGGGTGELFF.

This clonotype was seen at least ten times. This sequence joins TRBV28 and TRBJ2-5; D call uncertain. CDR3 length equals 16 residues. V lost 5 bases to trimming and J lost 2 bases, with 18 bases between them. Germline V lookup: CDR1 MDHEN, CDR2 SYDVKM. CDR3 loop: CASSPSLGPLQETQYF. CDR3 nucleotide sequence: TGTGCCAGCAGTCCGTCATTAGGACCCCTTCAAGAGACCCAGTACTTC.

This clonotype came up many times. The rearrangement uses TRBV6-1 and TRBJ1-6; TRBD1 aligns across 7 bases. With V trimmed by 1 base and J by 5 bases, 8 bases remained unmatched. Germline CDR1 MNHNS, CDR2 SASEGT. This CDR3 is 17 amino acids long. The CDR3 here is CASSEEDRTADNSPLHF. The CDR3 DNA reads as TGTGCCAGCAGTGAAGAGGACAGGACAGCCGATAATTCACCCCTCCACTTT.

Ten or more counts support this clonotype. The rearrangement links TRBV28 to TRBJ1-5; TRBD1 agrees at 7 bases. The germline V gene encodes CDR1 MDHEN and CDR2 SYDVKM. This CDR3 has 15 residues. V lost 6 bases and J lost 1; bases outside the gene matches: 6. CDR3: CASSPPRGSNQPQHF. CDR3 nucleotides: TGTGCCAGCAGCCCACCCAGGGGGAGCAATCAGCCCCAGCATTTT.

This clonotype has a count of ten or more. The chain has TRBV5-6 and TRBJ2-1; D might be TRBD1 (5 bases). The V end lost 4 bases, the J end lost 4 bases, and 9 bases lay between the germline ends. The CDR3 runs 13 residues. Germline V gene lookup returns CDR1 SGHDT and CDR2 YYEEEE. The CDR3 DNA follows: TGTGCCAGCAGCCTGGGGCCTTACAATGAGCAGTTCTTC. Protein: CASSLGPYNEQFF.

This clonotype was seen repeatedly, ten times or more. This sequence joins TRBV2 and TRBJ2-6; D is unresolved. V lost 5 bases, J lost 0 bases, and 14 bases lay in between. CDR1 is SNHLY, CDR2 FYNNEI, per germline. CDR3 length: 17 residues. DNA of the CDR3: TGTGCCAGCAGTCTCCTACAAGGGTACTCTGGGGCCAACGTCCTGACTTTC. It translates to CASSLLQGYSGANVLTF.

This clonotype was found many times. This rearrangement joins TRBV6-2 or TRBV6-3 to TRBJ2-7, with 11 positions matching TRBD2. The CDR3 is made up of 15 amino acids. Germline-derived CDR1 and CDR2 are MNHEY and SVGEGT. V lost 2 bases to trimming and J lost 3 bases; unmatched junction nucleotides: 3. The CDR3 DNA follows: TGTGCCAGCAGTTACAAGGGACTAGCGGACTACGAGCAGTACTTC. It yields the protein CASSYKGLADYEQYF.

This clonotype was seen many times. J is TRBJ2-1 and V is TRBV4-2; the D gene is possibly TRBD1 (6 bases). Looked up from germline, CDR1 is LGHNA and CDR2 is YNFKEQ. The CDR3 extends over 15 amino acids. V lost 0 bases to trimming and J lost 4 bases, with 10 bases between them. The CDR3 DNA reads TGTGCCAGCAGCCAAGATCGGACAGAATACAATGAGCAGTTCTTC. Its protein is CASSQDRTEYNEQFF.